Listed below are T cell receptor beta chains from one sample, sequenced in a study of early T cells in non-severe SARS-CoV-2 infection. TCRdb reprocessed the 5' RACE reads with MiXCR, giving one entry per CDR3 protein. Of fewer than 30,000 distinct CDR3 sequences detected, just over 4% appear once; the ten largest clones hold around 6.2%. The sequenced material came from whole blood. The receptors shown here come from an adult who was a healthcare worker with PCR-confirmed SARS-CoV-2 infection or an uninfected control (not recorded which). Each CDR3 is given with its conserved first and last residue. A D gene is named only where the DNA matches it firmly. The size entry is marked missing in some rows and otherwise reads once, few, many or a size class.

size | J | V | D | DNA | CDR3
many | TRBJ2-3 | TRBV5-1 | . | TGCGCCAGCAGCTTAATGCTAGAAGATACGCAGTATTTT | CASSLMLEDTQYF
many | TRBJ1-1 | TRBV29-1 | . | TGCAGCGTTGGCCTCATGCGGGCTTTCTTT | CSVGLMRAFF
many | TRBJ2-5 | TRBV13 | . | TGTGCCAGCAGCTCGTATTTCCGGGAATCCTCACCAGGGGAGACCCAGTACTTC | CASSSYFRESSPGETQYF
many | TRBJ1-2 | TRBV9 | . | TGTGCCAGCAGCGTAGGCGACAGGAGCTATGGCTACACCTTC | CASSVGDRSYGYTF
many | TRBJ2-2 | TRBV6-1 | . | TGTGCCAGCAGTTACGAGATAGTAGCGAACACCGGGGAGCTGTTTTTT | CASSYEIVANTGELFF
many | TRBJ2-2 | TRBV7-3 | TRBD2 | TGTGCCAGCAGCTCTTTTGGACTAGCGGAGAACACCGGGGAGCTGTTTTTT | CASSSFGLAENTGELFF
many | TRBJ1-1 | TRBV12-5 | . | TGTGCTAGTGGTTTGAAAGTGAACACTGAAGCTTTCTTT | CASGLKVNTEAFF
many | TRBJ1-1 | TRBV7-2 | TRBD1 | TGTGCCAGCAGCTCCCCCAGGGGGCTGTGGGGCACTGAAGCTTTCTTT | CASSSPRGLWGTEAFF
many | TRBJ2-5 | TRBV6-2/TRBV6-3 | . | TGTGCCAGCACTGCCGTGGGGACCCAGTACTTC | CASTAVGTQYF
many | TRBJ1-6 | TRBV9 | TRBD1 | TGTGCCAGCAGCGTAGCTACCGGGACAGGGGGCTCCAGCTCCTATAATTCACCCCTCCACTTT | CASSVATGTGGSSSYNSPLHF
many | TRBJ2-7 | TRBV7-7 | . | TGTGCTAGCAGCCAGTCGGGGGTTCACGAGCAGTACTTC | CASSQSGVHEQYF
. | TRBJ2-3 | TRBV7-7 | TRBD2 | TGTGCTAGCGGGCCCTCTGCGTATACGCAGTATTTT | CASGPSAYTQYF
many | TRBJ1-3 | TRBV11-2 | . | TGTGCCAGCAGCTCGAACCGGGACAGAAACACCATATATTTT | CASSSNRDRNTIYF
many | TRBJ2-1 | TRBV29-1 | . | TGCAGCGTTGAAGGGGACTTCACCTGGAATGAGCAGTTCTTC | CSVEGDFTWNEQFF
medium-sized | TRBJ2-1 | TRBV19 | TRBD2 | TGTGCCAGTAGTATTCAAGCGGGGGGGTCCTACAATGAGCAGTTCTTC | CASSIQAGGSYNEQFF
many | TRBJ2-2 | TRBV12-3/TRBV12-4 | . | TGTGCCAGCAGAAAGGCGGGTAGTTTGAACACCGGGGAGCTGTTTTTT | CASRKAGSLNTGELFF